One and the same sample provided the 19 T cell receptor beta chains below, sequenced in a study of healthy donors' naive CD4 and CD8 T cells. TCR libraries were built from about 500 ng of total RNA by linear amplification. One entry per CDR3 protein results from TCRdb running MiXCR on the reads. The sample lists about 200,000 distinct CDR3 sequences, 65% to 80% occurring once. The sequenced material came from naive CD4+ and CD8+ T cells sorted from blood, pooled from several donors. The receptors stem from a pool of human donors in good health; the sample pools cells from several healthy donors.

The rearrangement joins TRBV13 to TRBJ2-7, with a tentative D call TRBD1 (6 bases). The germline V gene encodes CDR1 PRHDT and CDR2 FYEKMQ (reference sequence). V was clipped by 3 bases and J by 0 bases, with 9 bases between them. The CDR3 runs to 14 residues. CDR3: CASSFRGNSYEQYF. The CDR3 nucleotides read TGTGCCAGCAGCTTTAGGGGGAACTCCTACGAGCAGTACTTC. The variable domain in full, completed from reference TRBV13 and TRBJ2-7, reads AAGVIQSPRHLIKEKRETATLKCYPIPRHDTVYWYQQGPGQDPQFLISFYEKMQSDKGSIPDRFSAQQFSDYHSELNMSSLELGDSALYFCASSFRGNSYEQYFGPGTRLTVT.

The J gene is TRBJ2-7, the V gene TRBV10-3; a possible D gene is TRBD2 (5 bases). From germline, CDR1 is ENHRY and CDR2 SYGVKD. Trimming left V 4 bases short and J 1 base short, with 11 bases between. This CDR3 is built from 14 residues. The CDR3 protein is CAISVATESYEQYF. Here the CDR3 DNA reads TGTGCCATCAGTGTAGCGACGGAGTCCTACGAGCAGTACTTC.

V gene TRBV29-1 combines with J gene TRBJ2-7, with TRBD1 identical over 9 bases. CDR1 is SQVTM, CDR2 ANQGSEA, per germline. J was trimmed by 3 bases and V by 3 bases; bases with no gene match: 6. The CDR3 consists of 14 residues. Written as DNA, the CDR3 is TGCAGCGTTGACCCGACAGGGGGAAGCTACGAGCAGTACTTC. It encodes CSVDPTGGSYEQYF.

The V call is TRBV6-6, the J call TRBJ1-1; D might be TRBD1 (6 bases). The length of the CDR3 is 14 residues. CDR1 is MNHNY, CDR2 SVGAGI, per germline (reference sequence). V dropped 2 bases and J dropped 5 bases, with 12 bases sitting between them. The CDR3, as DNA: TGTGCCAGCAGTTACGGGACAAGGGGTACTGAAGCTTTCTTT. Protein: CASSYGTRGTEAFF.

There are a few counts of this clonotype. The CDR3 loop reads CSVDANTEAFF. Written as DNA, the CDR3 is TGCAGCGTTGATGCGAACACTGAAGCTTTCTTT. The rearrangement uses TRBV29-1 and TRBJ1-1, with D unclear. The CDR3 runs 11 residues. Germline V lookup: CDR1 SQVTM, CDR2 ANQGSEA. Trimming left V 3 bases short and J 1 base short, with 3 bases between.

A few counts support this clonotype. The genes are TRBV29-1 and TRBJ2-7; 9 bases align to TRBD1. Germline V gene data show CDR1 as SQVTM and CDR2 as ANQGSEA. CDR3 length: 14 amino acids. Losses at the gene ends were 3 bases for V and 5 bases for J; bases not matched to a gene: 8. The CDR3 DNA reads TGCAGCGTTGATCCCGGGACAGGGCGGAACGAGCAGTACTTC. The encoded protein is CSVDPGTGRNEQYF.

The chain links TRBV6-2 or TRBV6-3 to TRBJ2-1; no clear D gene. Trimming cost V 1 base and J 9 bases, with 10 bases left between them. The CDR3 covers 13 residues. Germline CDR1 MNHEY, CDR2 SVGEGT. CDR3 bases: TGTGCCAGCAGTTACTTCCATTCAAGTGAGCAGTTCTTC. Its translation: CASSYFHSSEQFF.

This sequence joins TRBV5-4 and TRBJ2-3; no definite D call. The CDR3 extends over 15 amino acids. The germline gives CDR1 SGHNT, CDR2 YYREEE (reference sequence). Trimming removed 4 bases at V and 0 bases at J, with 12 bases between. The CDR3 spells CASSAERSSTDTQYF. The CDR3 bases are TGTGCCAGCAGCGCTGAAAGGAGTAGCACAGATACGCAGTATTTT.

The chain is built from TRBV29-1 and TRBJ2-2; D unclear. Germline values: CDR1 SQVTM, CDR2 ANQGSEA. The CDR3 has 12 amino acids. Trimming took 7 bases from V and 0 from J, leaving 6 bases between them. The chain's CDR3 is CSGGPNTGELFF. DNA of the CDR3: TGCAGCGGCGGACCGAACACCGGGGAGCTGTTTTTT.

The chain combines TRBV29-1 with TRBJ2-3, with D hard to call. In germline, CDR1 is SQVTM, CDR2 ANQGSEA. V gave up 1 base and J gave up 2 bases, with 7 bases separating them. The CDR3 totals 13 residues. The CDR3 coding sequence is TGCAGCGTTGAAGGACCCTACACAGATACGCAGTATTTT. Translation: CSVEGPYTDTQYF.

This rearrangement joins TRBV19 to TRBJ2-4; D possibly uses TRBD1 or TRBD2 (7 bases each). V was clipped by 7 bases and J by 8 bases, with 24 bases between them. CDR1 is LNHDA and CDR2 is SQIVND in the germline V gene (reference sequence). This CDR3 has 16 residues. CDR3 bases: TGTGCCAGTACCCGAGGGACAGCGGGGCCTAGGGACATTCAGTACTTC. Its protein is CASTRGTAGPRDIQYF.

The chain recombines TRBV5-4 with TRBJ2-1; TRBD2 matches 11 bases. The CDR3 is 15 residues long. Germline V CDR1 and CDR2: SGHNT, YYREEE (reference sequence). V lost 4 bases, J lost 10 bases, and 10 bases stayed unmatched. CDR3: CASSKILAGVEEQFF. CDR3 DNA sequence: TGTGCCAGCAGCAAAATACTAGCGGGAGTGGAAGAGCAGTTCTTC.

The V and J genes are TRBV19 and TRBJ1-1, with a weak D call TRBD1 (5 bases). V lost 9 bases to trimming and J lost 4 bases, with 15 bases between them. The CDR3 has 13 residues. CDR1 and CDR2 (germline): LNHDA, SQIVND (reference sequence). The CDR3 loop is CASARVRGTEAFF. CDR3 bases: TGTGCCAGCGCTAGGGTAAGGGGCACTGAAGCTTTCTTT.

The chain links TRBV2 to TRBJ2-5, with D tentatively TRBD1 or TRBD2 (5 bases each). The V gene's germline CDR1 is SNHLY and CDR2 FYNNEI. This CDR3 is 13 amino acids long. Trimming took 10 bases from V and 2 from J, leaving 14 bases between them. CDR3 coding DNA: TGTGCCACCGGACCGGGACGGCAAGAGACCCAGTACTTC. It specifies CATGPGRQETQYF.

The chain is built from TRBV15 and TRBJ2-1; TRBD2 matches 9 bases. The CDR3 length is 15 residues. In germline, CDR1 is LNHNV, CDR2 YYDKDF (reference sequence). Losses at the gene ends were 0 bases for V and 8 bases for J; bases not matched to a gene: 5. As DNA, the CDR3 is TGTGCCACCAGCAGAGATTTGGGACTAGCTCATGAGCAGTTCTTC. This sequence encodes CATSRDLGLAHEQFF.

CDR3 nucleotide sequence: TGTGCCAGCAGTTCGGGACAGGGGGCCAACTATGGCTACACCTTC. This encodes CASSSGQGANYGYTF. This chain uses TRBV6-5 with TRBJ1-2; 12 bases map to TRBD1. The V segment lost 4 bases and the J segment 2 bases; nucleotides outside the gene matches: 2. There are 15 residues in the CDR3. From germline, CDR1 is MNHEY and CDR2 SVGAGI.

The chain links TRBV20-1 to TRBJ1-1, with D perhaps matching TRBD1 (5 bases). V lost 6 bases and J lost 4, with 12 bases in between. The CDR3 extends over 12 amino acids. Germline lookup yields CDR1 DFQATT and CDR2 SNEGSKA (reference sequence). The CDR3 coding sequence is TGCAGTGCAACCCGGGACGGCACTGAAGCTTTCTTT. It is translated as CSATRDGTEAFF.

The chain has TRBV29-1 and TRBJ1-6; D is undetermined. The V end lost 0 bases, the J end lost 9 bases, and 9 bases lay between the germline ends. The germline V gene encodes CDR1 SQVTM and CDR2 ANQGSEA. The CDR3 loop spans 13 amino acids. The DNA for the CDR3 is TGCAGCGTTGAAGATGCGAAAGGTTCACCCCTCCACTTT. It is translated as CSVEDAKGSPLHF.

J is TRBJ1-1 and V is TRBV29-1; D gene unclear. CDR3 size: 13 residues. Germline V gene sequence: CDR1 SQVTM, CDR2 ANQGSEA. Trimming pared 0 bases from V and 1 base from J, leaving 6 bases between. The CDR3 sequence is CSVEESWNTEAFF. The DNA of the CDR3 is TGCAGCGTTGAAGAATCCTGGAACACTGAAGCTTTCTTT.